What follows are 3 T cell receptor beta chains derived from one specimen sequenced in a study of shared clonotypes between healthy human individuals. This table comes from immunoSEQ multiplex PCR, and its TCRdb copy is limited to in-frame clones, with some not included. This sample yields about 480,000 clones, of which about 75% are seen a single time; around 12% belongs to the top ten. Sequencing was done on a sample of PBMCs. The receptor set was obtained from a woman aged 40 to 50 in good health. Some clones in this sample may be carry-over from other donors' samples.

Worth noting for this clone: Germline is not matched at one junction end, which may reflect a read error. The chain carries TRBV7-7 and TRBJ2-5; tentative D call: TRBD2 (6 bases). The V gene's germline CDR1 is SSHAT and CDR2 FNYEAQ (reference sequence). The CDR3 runs 16 residues. The CDR3 bases are TGTGCTAGCAGCTTAGCGACTAGTGAGGGCGGGGAGACCCAGTACTTC. Translation gives CASSLATSEGGETQYF.

V and J are TRBV30 and TRBJ2-7, with 12 bases that match TRBD1. This CDR3 has 13 amino acids. Trimming took 7 bases from V and 5 from J; bases not matched to a gene: 6. CDR1 and CDR2 (germline): GTSNPN, SVGIG (reference sequence). CDR3 protein: CAFRDRGHDEQYF. In nucleotides, the CDR3 is TGTGCCTTCCGGGACAGGGGGCACGACGAGCAGTACTTC.

This clone was detected once. V is TRBV11-1 and J is TRBJ2-7; D gene ambiguous. CDR3 length: 13 amino acids. Looked up from germline, CDR1 is SGHAT and CDR2 is FQDESV (reference sequence). V was clipped by 5 bases and J by 3 bases, with 11 bases between them. The chain's CDR3 is CASSPSGIYEQYF. In DNA, the CDR3 is TGTGCCAGCAGCCCGTCTGGGATCTACGAGCAGTACTTC.